These 30 T cell receptor beta chains share one sample of origin, sequenced in a study of shared clonotypes between healthy human individuals (TCRdb year 2020). Receptor libraries were prepared by the immunoSEQ multiplex PCR assay. TCRdb mirrors the immuneACCESS table, restricted to in-frame sequences. Some clones are absent from its copies; in checked studies, under half trace to an unresolved V gene, and the reason for the others is unknown. Recorded for this sample are more than 2,000,000 clones; around nine tenths of them occurred a single time. The ten largest clones take up around 0.14% of the sample. The sequenced sample consisted of naive CD4+ T cells sorted from blood. The cell subset or site label on this specimen signifies: CD45RA+ positively selected. The receptors originated from a man in his late teens or twenties in good health.

The gene calls are TRBV30 and TRBJ1-6; TRBD1 aligns across 7 bases. The CDR3 spans 13 residues. Germline values: CDR1 GTSNPN, CDR2 SVGIG (reference sequence). With 5 bases clipped from V and 10 bases from J, the junction kept 8 bases outside the gene matches. CDR3 residues: CAWDRAPISPLHF. CDR3 in DNA: TGTGCCTGGGACAGGGCTCCGATCTCACCCCTCCACTTT.

The chain recombines TRBV5-1 with TRBJ2-4; D is unresolved. CDR3 length equals 15 residues. CDR1 SGHRS and CDR2 YFSETQ come from the germline V gene. V was pared by 0 bases and J by 0 bases, with 7 bases between. CDR3 region: CASSLGDLAKNIQYF. The CDR3 DNA reads as TGCGCCAGCAGCTTGGGGGATTTAGCCAAAAACATTCAGTACTTC.

The chain links TRBV19 to TRBJ2-2; D might be TRBD1 (6 bases). Looked up from germline, CDR1 is LNHDA and CDR2 is SQIVND (reference sequence). The length of the CDR3 is 14 residues. V was pared by 1 base and J by 10 bases, with 13 bases between. The CDR3 is CASSIGGWTVELFF. CDR3 coding DNA: TGTGCCAGTAGTATAGGTGGGTGGACAGTGGAGCTGTTTTTT.

The chain has TRBV18 and TRBJ2-6; D gene ambiguous. Germline CDR1 and CDR2: KGHSH and LQKENI. V was clipped by 6 bases and J by 0 bases, with 12 bases between them. CDR3 size: 16 residues. CDR3 amino acids: CASSERGSSGANVLTF. The CDR3 DNA reads as TGTGCCAGCTCGGAAAGAGGTAGCTCTGGGGCCAACGTCCTGACTTTC.

V is TRBV18 and J is TRBJ2-1; 11 nucleotides agree with TRBD2. Germline V gene data show CDR1 as KGHSH and CDR2 as LQKENI. The CDR3 sequence is 16 residues long. V dropped 4 bases and J dropped 3; count of bases not matched to a gene: 5. The CDR3 region has the DNA TGTGCCAGCTCACTATCCGGGACTAGCGGCTACAATGAGCAGTTCTTC. This sequence encodes CASSLSGTSGYNEQFF.

V usage is TRBV7-2 and J usage is TRBJ2-7; no clear D. The CDR3 spans 13 residues. Germline values: CDR1 SGHTA, CDR2 FQGNSA. V gave up 8 bases and J gave up 1 base, with 12 bases separating them. The CDR3 region has the DNA TGTGCCAGCGGCCAAGGCGGATCCTACGAGCAGTACTTC. Protein sequence: CASGQGGSYEQYF.

The CDR3, as DNA: TGTGCAAGTCGCTTAAGGGGGATGCCAACAAATCAGCCCCAGCATTTT. The encoded protein is CASRLRGMPTNQPQHF. This rearrangement joins TRBV12-2 to TRBJ1-5; the D call of TRBD1 is as the table states it, not checked on the DNA. TRBV12-2 is a pseudogene. This CDR3 has 16 residues.

The chain has TRBV2 and TRBJ1-1; 9 nucleotides match TRBD1. Per the germline V gene, CDR1 is SNHLY and CDR2 is FYNNEI. The trim removed 5 bases at V and 5 bases at J, leaving 12 bases unmatched. The CDR3 extends over 16 amino acids. Here the CDR3 reads CASSPLTGGGGTEAFF. CDR3 sequence (DNA): TGTGCCAGCAGTCCCTTAACAGGGGGCGGAGGGACTGAAGCTTTCTTT. The entire variable domain, with the rest obtained from reference TRBV2 and TRBJ1-1, is as follows: EPEVTQTPSHQVTQMGQEVILRCVPISNHLYFYWYRQILGQKVEFLVSFYNNEISEKSEIFDDQFSVERPDGSNFTLKIRSTKLEDSAMYFCASSPLTGGGGTEAFFGQGTRLTVV.

The table lists this clone with a count of one. In the same sample, other DNA sequences code for this CDR3. The genes are TRBV7-8 and TRBJ2-7, with D possibly TRBD1 on 5 matching bases. The CDR3 is made up of 12 amino acids. The germline CDR1 and CDR2 sequences are SGHVS and FQNEAQ. The germline V and J ends were trimmed by 2 bases and 3 bases, with 5 bases remaining between them. The CDR3 sequence: CASSLRGYEQYF. In DNA form, the CDR3 reads TGTGCCAGCAGCTTAAGGGGCTACGAGCAGTACTTC.

The rearrangement joins TRBV9 to TRBJ2-1, with D uncertain. This CDR3 is 15 amino acids long. Trimming took off 0 bases at V and 8 bases at J, with 15 bases between the two ends. The germline V gene encodes CDR1 SGDLS and CDR2 YYNGEE. The CDR3 loop is CASSVAIGHTDEQFF. In DNA, the CDR3 is TGTGCCAGCAGCGTAGCCATTGGGCACACGGATGAGCAGTTCTTC.

This chain joins TRBV25-1 and TRBJ1-4; TRBD1 aligns across 11 bases. Germline V gives CDR1 MGHDK, CDR2 SYGVNS. V lost 2 bases and J lost 5; bases outside the gene matches: 4. The CDR3 totals 16 residues. This CDR3 reads CASSERGQGVNEKLFF. CDR3 nucleotide sequence: TGTGCCAGCAGTGAACGGGGACAGGGGGTGAATGAAAAACTGTTTTTT.

The chain carries TRBV30 and TRBJ1-2; the D is unclear. This CDR3 comprises 13 residues. Between the trimmed V and J ends, which lost 3 bases and 2 bases, there was a span of 10 bases. Looked up from germline, CDR1 is GTSNPN and CDR2 is SVGIG (reference sequence). The CDR3 region has the DNA TGTGCCTGGAGCCCCGCGGAGAACTATGGCTACACCTTC. Protein product: CAWSPAENYGYTF. The entire variable domain, with the rest obtained from reference TRBV30 and TRBJ1-2, is as follows: SQTIHQWPATLVQPVGSPLSLECTVEGTSNPNLYWYRQAAGRGLQLLFYSVGIGQISSEVPQNLSASRPQDRQFILSSKKLLLSDSGFYLCAWSPAENYGYTFGSGTRLTVV.

This chain joins TRBV25-1 and TRBJ2-5; D is undetermined. Trimming removed 6 bases from V and 5 bases from J, with 10 bases in between. This CDR3 spans 12 amino acids. From germline, CDR1 is MGHDK and CDR2 SYGVNS. In DNA form, the CDR3 reads TGTGCCAGCAGCGTCCATGGGGAGACCCAGTACTTC. It encodes CASSVHGETQYF.

The rearrangement joins TRBV7-9 to TRBJ1-4; D gene ambiguous. Germline lookup yields CDR1 SEHNR and CDR2 FQNEAQ (reference sequence). This CDR3 region has 13 residues. V was shortened by 7 bases and J by 4 bases, with 10 bases between the two germline ends. The CDR3 loop is CASNPDGNEKLFF. For the CDR3, the DNA is TGTGCCAGCAACCCCGACGGTAATGAAAAACTGTTTTTT.

V and J are TRBV5-4 and TRBJ1-3, with TRBD1 matching over 7 bases. Germline V gene lookup returns CDR1 SGHNT and CDR2 YYREEE (reference sequence). V lost 1 base to trimming and J lost 4 bases; unmatched junction nucleotides: 8. There are 16 residues in the CDR3. The CDR3 DNA follows: TGTGCCAGCAGCTTGAAAGACAGGGCCGGGGGAAACACCATATATTTT. Its translation is CASSLKDRAGGNTIYF.

The J gene is TRBJ1-1, the V gene TRBV2; D remains ambiguous. The V gene's germline CDR1 is SNHLY and CDR2 FYNNEI. This CDR3 has 14 amino acids. Trimming left V 7 bases short and J 4 bases short, with 16 bases between. CDR3 amino acids: CASTGIELGTEAFF. CDR3 bases: TGTGCCAGCACCGGTATTGAATTGGGCACTGAAGCTTTCTTT. Full variable domain (rest looked up from reference TRBV2 and TRBJ1-1): EPEVTQTPSHQVTQMGQEVILRCVPISNHLYFYWYRQILGQKVEFLVSFYNNEISEKSEIFDDQFSVERPDGSNFTLKIRSTKLEDSAMYFCASTGIELGTEAFFGQGTRLTVV.

This clone was observed once. CDR3 sequence reads: CSVVPGAVDYGYTF. DNA of the CDR3: TGCAGCGTTGTTCCGGGGGCGGTCGACTATGGCTACACCTTC. V and J are TRBV29-1 and TRBJ1-2; D might be TRBD1 (6 bases). Germline V gene sequence: CDR1 SQVTM, CDR2 ANQGSEA. CDR3 length: 14 residues. The ends were cut back, 4 bases at V and 3 bases at J, with 15 bases in the middle.

This chain links TRBV28 with TRBJ1-5; perhaps TRBD1 as D (6 bases). V gave up 5 bases and J gave up 3 bases, with 17 bases separating them. This CDR3 has 16 residues. Per the germline V gene, CDR1 is MDHEN and CDR2 is SYDVKM. The CDR3, as DNA: TGTGCCAGCAGTACCTTAGGGGGGGGTTCCAATCAGCCCCAGCATTTT. Translated, it gives CASSTLGGGSNQPQHF.

This chain uses TRBV7-9 with TRBJ2-1; 11 bases line up with TRBD1. The CDR3 runs to 16 residues. V trimming: 3 bases; J trimming: 1 base; junction bases outside the gene matches: 2. The germline V gene has CDR1 SEHNR and CDR2 FQNEAQ (reference sequence). CDR3 nucleotide sequence: TGTGCCAGCAGCTTGGACAGGGGGCTTTCCTACAATGAGCAGTTCTTC. Amino acid sequence: CASSLDRGLSYNEQFF.

The chain is built from TRBV19 and TRBJ2-7, with 8 bases matching TRBD2. This CDR3 comprises 15 residues. V was clipped by 5 bases and J by 3 bases; unmatched bases: 9. CDR1 LNHDA and CDR2 SQIVND come from the germline V gene (reference sequence). The CDR3 loop reads CASSHTSGELYEQYF. For the CDR3, the DNA is TGTGCCAGTAGTCACACTAGCGGAGAGCTCTACGAGCAGTACTTC.

The chain links TRBV19 to TRBJ2-4, with D unresolved. V was clipped by 8 bases and J by 3 bases, with 11 bases between them. The CDR3 spans 13 residues. Germline assignment: CDR1 LNHDA and CDR2 SQIVND (reference sequence). CDR3 DNA: TGTGCCAGTTCCTTTGGTTACAAAAACATTCAGTACTTC. Residues: CASSFGYKNIQYF.

V is TRBV6-5 and J is TRBJ1-1; 8 bases align to TRBD1. CDR3 length: 15 amino acids. The trim removed 4 bases at V and 1 base at J, leaving 5 bases unmatched. Germline V gene sequence: CDR1 MNHEY, CDR2 SVGAGI. This chain's CDR3 is CASSSFGTGNTEAFF. The CDR3, as DNA: TGTGCCAGCAGTTCTTTCGGGACAGGGAACACTGAAGCTTTCTTT.

V usage is TRBV7-9 and J usage is TRBJ2-5; tentatively, D is TRBD1 (5 bases). Trimming left V 1 base short and J 1 base short, with 10 bases between. This CDR3 comprises 15 residues. Germline CDR1 and CDR2: SEHNR and FQNEAQ (reference sequence). Written as DNA, the CDR3 is TGTGCCAGCAGCTTAGGGGGCAGTCCCCAAGAGACCCAGTACTTC. This gives the protein CASSLGGSPQETQYF.

The chain employs TRBV6-1 and TRBJ2-3, with 7 bases fitting TRBD2. This CDR3 has 14 amino acids. The V and J ends lost 4 bases and 3 bases, in that order; junction bases with no gene match: 4. Germline V CDR1 and CDR2: MNHNS, SASEGT. For the CDR3, the DNA is TGTGCCAGCAGTGCCGGGGGGTTTACAGATACGCAGTATTTT. Protein product: CASSAGGFTDTQYF.

This clone has only one observation. This CDR3 is also generated by other DNA sequences in the sample. The CDR3 loop reads CASSFGGGTDTQYF. CDR3 sequence (DNA): TGCGCCAGCAGCTTCGGAGGCGGCACAGATACGCAGTATTTT. V and J are TRBV5-1 and TRBJ2-3; perhaps TRBD2 as D (5 bases). The CDR3 sequence is 14 residues long. Germline V lookup: CDR1 SGHRS, CDR2 YFSETQ. Trimming pared 2 bases from V and 1 base from J, leaving 8 bases between.

V gene TRBV19 combines with J gene TRBJ2-2; either TRBD1 or TRBD2 may supply D (5 bases each). Germline V gives CDR1 LNHDA, CDR2 SQIVND (reference sequence). The V gene lost 6 bases and the J gene lost 0 bases, with 11 bases spanning the gap. The length of the CDR3 is 15 residues. Written as DNA, the CDR3 is TGTGCCAGTAGAAATAGGGGAGCGAACACCGGGGAGCTGTTTTTT. Protein product: CASRNRGANTGELFF.

This clone was seen a single time. The chain couples TRBV7-9 to TRBJ2-1; tentative D call: TRBD2 (6 bases). V was trimmed by 8 bases and J by 4 bases, leaving 15 bases between them. The germline gives CDR1 SEHNR, CDR2 FQNEAQ (reference sequence). This CDR3 comprises 14 residues. This chain's CDR3 is CASLGRNKYNEQFF. The CDR3 DNA is TGTGCCAGCTTGGGGAGGAATAAATACAATGAGCAGTTCTTC.

In regard to this clone: The same CDR3 arises from other DNA sequences in this sample as well. Written as DNA, the CDR3 is TGCGCCAGCAGCTTGGCTAGCGGGGGGGCAAATGAGCAGTTCTTC. This sequence encodes CASSLASGGANEQFF. The chain uses TRBV5-1 and TRBJ2-1; 12 bases are a match to TRBD2. V was clipped by 0 bases and J by 7 bases; unmatched bases: 2. The germline V gene encodes CDR1 SGHRS and CDR2 YFSETQ. The CDR3 sequence is 15 residues long. Combining the CDR3 with reference TRBV5-1 and TRBJ2-1 gives the whole variable domain KAGVTQTPRYLIKTRGQQVTLSCSPISGHRSVSWYQQTPGQGLQFLFEYFSETQRNKGNFPGRFSGRQFSNSRSEMNVSTLELGDSALYLCASSLASGGANEQFFGPGTRLTVL.

The gene calls are TRBV7-2 and TRBJ2-3; TRBD2 matches at 13 bases. Germline V gene sequence: CDR1 SGHTA, CDR2 FQGNSA. The V segment lost 4 bases and the J segment 2 bases; nucleotides outside the gene matches: 3. The length of the CDR3 is 16 residues. The CDR3 here is CASSYGLAGDTDTQYF. The CDR3 DNA is TGTGCCAGCAGCTACGGACTAGCGGGAGACACAGATACGCAGTATTTT.

Of note for this clone: The same CDR3 arises from other DNA sequences in this sample as well. This rearrangement joins TRBV5-4 to TRBJ2-4, with TRBD2 identical over 8 bases. V gave up 5 bases and J gave up 1 base; unmatched junction bases: 2. The CDR3 runs 14 residues. Germline loops: CDR1 SGHNT, CDR2 YYREEE (reference sequence). CDR3: CASRPGGAKNIQYF. The CDR3 DNA reads as TGTGCCAGCAGGCCGGGGGGGGCCAAAAACATTCAGTACTTC.